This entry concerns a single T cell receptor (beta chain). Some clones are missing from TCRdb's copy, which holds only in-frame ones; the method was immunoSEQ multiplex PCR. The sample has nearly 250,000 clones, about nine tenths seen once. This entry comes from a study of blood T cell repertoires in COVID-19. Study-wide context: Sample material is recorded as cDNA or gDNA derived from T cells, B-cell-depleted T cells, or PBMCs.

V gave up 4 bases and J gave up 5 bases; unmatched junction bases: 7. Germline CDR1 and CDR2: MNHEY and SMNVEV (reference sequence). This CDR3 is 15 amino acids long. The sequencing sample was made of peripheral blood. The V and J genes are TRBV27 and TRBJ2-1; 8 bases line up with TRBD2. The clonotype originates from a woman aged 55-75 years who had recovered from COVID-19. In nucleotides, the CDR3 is TGTGCCAGCAGTTCGAGGCGGGGGGTAGACAATGAGCAGTTCTTC. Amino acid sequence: CASSSRRGVDNEQFF.